This is a list of T cell receptor beta chains from one sample in a study of a mutant IDH1 vaccine in newly diagnosed glioma. TCRdb's table, derived via immunoSEQ multiplex PCR, lists solely in-frame clones and lacks some. The sample carries over 30,000 clones, about 80% recorded once. Antigens for these TCRs are unknown. The material was PBMCs, obtained from a glioma patient whose treatment included an IDH1 peptide vaccine. These receptor sequences come from a man in his thirties or forties with glioma. The CDR3 runs from the conserved cysteine through the conserved F or W. The D gene is left open where the match is weak. Clone size, where shown, is once, few, many, or a class for clones that have expanded.

d_call	clone_size	v_call	j_call	cdr3_aa	cdr3_nt
.	.	TRBV2	TRBJ2-7	CASSVTKPQKQYF	TGTGCCAGCAGTGTAACTAAACCTCAGAAGCAGTACTTC
TRBD1	.	TRBV5-5	TRBJ2-2	CASSLATTGDIGELFF	TGTGCCAGCAGCTTGGCGACGACAGGGGATATCGGGGAGCTGTTTTTT
.	.	TRBV19	TRBJ2-1	CASSMRHNEQFF	TGTGCCAGTAGTATGAGACACAATGAGCAGTTCTTC
TRBD1	.	TRBV6-5	TRBJ1-1	CASTPDRGRKMEAFF	TGTGCCAGCACTCCGGACAGGGGGCGCAAAATGGAAGCTTTCTTT
.	few	TRBV7-9	TRBJ1-3	CASSSTSFRGNTIYF	TGTGCCAGCAGCTCCACTTCCTTTCGTGGAAACACCATATATTTT
.	.	TRBV19	TRBJ1-2	CASRQGTYGYTF	TGTGCCAGTCGTCAGGGGACCTATGGCTACACCTTC
.	.	TRBV2	TRBJ1-6	CASSVVNSPLHF	TGTGCCAGCAGTGTGGTTAATTCACCCCTCCACTTT
.	.	TRBV5-5	TRBJ2-2	CASRLQNTGELFF	TGTGCCAGCAGGCTTCAGAACACCGGGGAGCTGTTTTTT
TRBD1	.	TRBV19	TRBJ1-1	CASTDRASNTEAFF	TGTGCCAGTACTGACAGGGCTTCAAACACTGAAGCTTTCTTT
TRBD1	few	TRBV5-1	TRBJ2-7	CASSLNGQGRDEQYF	TGCGCCAGCAGCTTGAATGGACAGGGGAGGGACGAGCAGTACTTC
TRBD2	.	TRBV11-2	TRBJ2-3	CASSSRPTSGSTDTQYF	TGTGCCAGCAGCTCGCGTCCGACTAGCGGGAGCACAGATACGCAGTATTTT
TRBD1	.	TRBV7-9	TRBJ2-7	CASSLGDSETYEQYF	TGTGCCAGCAGCTTAGGGGACAGCGAGACCTACGAGCAGTACTTC
.	.	TRBV4-1	TRBJ2-7	CASSQDSDEQYF	TGCGCCAGCAGCCAAGATTCCGACGAGCAGTACTTC
.	.	TRBV10-2	TRBJ2-3	CASSDITDTQYF	TGCGCCAGCAGTGATATCACAGATACGCAGTATTTT
.	.	TRBV4-1	TRBJ1-3	CASSQGMSGNTIYF	TGCGCCAGCAGCCAAGGCATGAGCGGAAACACCATATATTTT
.	.	TRBV7-2	TRBJ2-7	CASSLEVRGAYEQYF	TGTGCCAGCAGCTTAGAAGTCAGGGGGGCCTACGAGCAGTACTTC
TRBD1	.	TRBV11-3	TRBJ2-2	CASRKTGPNTGELFF	TGTGCCAGCAGGAAGACAGGGCCGAACACCGGGGAGCTGTTTTTT
TRBD1	.	TRBV6-5	TRBJ1-2	CASSYGQGANYGYTF	TGTGCCAGCAGTTACGGACAGGGGGCTAACTATGGCTACACCTTC
TRBD1	.	TRBV25-1	TRBJ1-1	CASQMTGTEAFF	TGTGCCAGCCAGATGACAGGGACTGAAGCTTTCTTT
TRBD1	.	TRBV2	TRBJ2-7	CASMRDRGTYEQYF	TGTGCCAGCATGCGGGACAGGGGCACCTACGAGCAGTACTTC
.	once	TRBV5-8	TRBJ2-3	CASRRQVTDTQYF	TGTGCCAGCAGAAGACAGGTCACAGATACGCAGTATTTT
.	.	TRBV6-5	TRBJ2-1	CASSRHPNNEQFF	TGTGCCAGCAGTCGCCACCCGAATAATGAGCAGTTCTTC
.	.	TRBV28	TRBJ2-5	CASSLGKETQYF	TGTGCCAGCAGTTTAGGGAAAGAGACCCAGTACTTC
.	.	TRBV5-1	TRBJ2-5	CASSLGQETQYF	TGCGCCAGCAGCTTAGGACAAGAGACCCAGTACTTC
.	.	TRBV2	TRBJ1-2	CASRETGDGYTF	TGTGCCAGCAGGGAGACAGGAGATGGCTACACCTTC
.	few	TRBV19	TRBJ2-1	CASSIANRGEQFF	TGTGCCAGTAGTATAGCAAACCGGGGTGAGCAGTTCTTC
TRBD1	.	TRBV27	TRBJ1-5	CASRVQGAPNQPQHF	TGTGCCAGCAGGGTACAGGGGGCGCCCAATCAGCCCCAGCATTTT
.	.	TRBV6-1	TRBJ2-2	CASSEFSNTGELFF	TGTGCCAGCAGTGAGTTTTCAAACACCGGGGAGCTGTTTTTT
.	.	TRBV7-9	TRBJ1-1	CASRRLNTEAFF	TGTGCCAGCAGGAGGCTGAACACTGAAGCTTTCTTT
.	once	TRBV2	TRBJ2-2	CASSAWGALETGELFF	TGTGCCAGCAGTGCCTGGGGGGCCCTTGAAACCGGGGAGCTGTTTTTT
.	few	TRBV10-3	TRBJ1-1	CAISESGMGERDTEAFF	TGTGCCATCAGTGAGTCAGGGATGGGGGAAAGAGACACTGAAGCTTTCTTT
.	.	TRBV6-5	TRBJ2-1	CASREDRGYEQFF	TGTGCCAGCAGGGAGGACAGAGGGTATGAGCAGTTCTTC
TRBD2	.	TRBV4-1	TRBJ2-1	CASSPKSLAGGNEQFF	TGCGCCAGCAGCCCCAAGTCACTAGCGGGGGGCAATGAGCAGTTCTTC
.	.	TRBV13	TRBJ2-2	CASSEGGTQNTGELFF	TGTGCCAGCAGTGAGGGGGGGACCCAGAACACCGGGGAGCTGTTTTTT
.	.	TRBV9	TRBJ2-1	CASSVVPLGPINEQFF	TGTGCCAGCAGCGTAGTTCCCCTGGGCCCCATCAATGAGCAGTTCTTC
TRBD1	.	TRBV15	TRBJ1-2	CATSVDRDSLYGYTF	TGTGCCACCAGCGTCGACAGGGATTCGCTCTACGGCTACACCTTC
.	.	TRBV2	TRBJ2-3	CASSEATGSNTQYF	TGTGCCAGCAGTGAAGCTACAGGTTCAAATACGCAGTATTTT
.	.	TRBV18	TRBJ1-1	CASSPTRNTEAFF	TGTGCCAGCTCACCGACCCGGAACACTGAAGCTTTCTTT
TRBD2	.	TRBV29-1	TRBJ2-3	CSLESGASTDTQYF	TGCAGCCTCGAAAGCGGGGCTAGCACAGATACGCAGTATTTT
.	.	TRBV2	TRBJ2-7	CASSEVLNTGEQYF	TGTGCCAGCAGTGAAGTCCTTAACACGGGGGAGCAGTACTTC
.	.	TRBV25-1	TRBJ2-6	CASSLSGANVLTF	TGTGCCAGCAGCCTTTCAGGGGCCAACGTCCTGACTTTC
.	.	TRBV30	TRBJ1-1	CAWNRLNTEAFF	TGTGCCTGGAATCGGCTGAACACTGAAGCTTTCTTT
.	.	TRBV4-1	TRBJ1-1	CASSQVNTEAFF	TGCGCCAGCAGCCAGGTGAACACTGAAGCTTTCTTT
.	.	TRBV4-1	TRBJ1-4	CASSQSPGNEKLFF	TGCGCCAGCAGCCAATCCCCGGGCAATGAAAAACTGTTTTTT
TRBD1	.	TRBV28	TRBJ2-7	CASSLGGTGEILTYEQYF	TGTGCCAGCAGTTTAGGGGGGACAGGGGAAATCCTAACCTACGAGCAGTACTTC
TRBD1	.	TRBV2	TRBJ2-7	CASAWTGVGYEQYF	TGTGCCAGCGCGTGGACAGGGGTCGGCTACGAGCAGTACTTC
TRBD2	.	TRBV27	TRBJ2-1	CASAQPGLGINEQFF	TGTGCCAGCGCCCAACCGGGACTAGGGATAAATGAGCAGTTCTTC
TRBD2	.	TRBV29-1	TRBJ2-7	CSAGLAGAEQYF	TGCAGCGCGGGACTAGCGGGAGCCGAGCAGTACTTC
TRBD1	.	TRBV2	TRBJ2-7	CASRARTGEDEQYF	TGTGCCAGCAGAGCTCGGACAGGGGAGGACGAGCAGTACTTC
TRBD1	.	TRBV6-5	TRBJ2-7	CASSYLTGYEQYF	TGTGCCAGCAGTTACCTGACAGGGTACGAGCAGTACTTC
.	.	TRBV29-1	TRBJ2-7	CSAQDTYEQYF	TGCAGCGCCCAGGACACTTACGAGCAGTACTTC
.	.	TRBV19	TRBJ1-4	CASRRNGGTNEKLFF	TGTGCCAGTAGACGCAACGGGGGAACTAATGAAAAACTGTTTTTT
.	once	TRBV25-1	TRBJ1-2	CASSGLGPAGYTF	TGTGCCAGCAGTGGCCTGGGTCCGGCGGGCTACACCTTC